The 18 T cell receptor beta chains reported below all come from one sample, sequenced in a study of blood T cells in healthy people across ages. Next came a second PCR, run for about 6 to 12 cycles, which used a sample-barcoded 5' primer along with a J-beta primer mix. One entry per CDR3 protein results from TCRdb running MiXCR on the 5' RACE reads. This sample carries a few hundred thousand distinct CDR3 sequences, roughly a quarter of them seen once, and the ten largest clones take under 4.5%. The sample was also reused in another study, on T cells of mothers and their children.

Specimen: blood. These TCRs come from a boy younger than 10 in good health.

The rearrangement links TRBV6-2 or TRBV6-3 to TRBJ2-5; D uncertain. The J call is uncertain, as TRBJ2-7 better fits the DNA end. CDR3 size: 14 residues. Germline V gives CDR1 MNHEY, CDR2 SVGEGT. In nucleotides, the CDR3 is TGTGCCAGCAGTCCCCGGGCGGTCTCCTACGAGCAGTACTTC. Translation gives CASSPRAVSYEQYF.

The chain combines TRBV20-1 with TRBJ2-7; weak D call: TRBD2 (6 bases). The V end was cut by 3 bases, the J end by 6 bases, with 18 bases between. CDR3 length: 14 residues. CDR1 and CDR2 from the germline V gene are DFQATT and SNEGSKA (reference sequence). CDR3 coding DNA: TGCAGTGCTAGTATCACCGGGAGATCGGGCGAGCAGTACTTC. Translation gives CSASITGRSGEQYF.

V gene TRBV18 combines with J gene TRBJ1-5; 7 positions agree with TRBD1. J lost 2 bases, V lost 5 bases, and 9 bases had no gene match. The germline CDR1 and CDR2 sequences are KGHSH and LQKENI. CDR3 length: 16 residues. The CDR3 DNA is TGTGCCAGCTCATCTTCCCGAACAGGGGGCAATCAGCCCCAGCATTTT. The encoded protein is CASSSSRTGGNQPQHF.

The gene calls are TRBV5-6 and TRBJ1-2; 10 bases are a match to TRBD1. Germline V gives CDR1 SGHDT, CDR2 YYEEEE. This CDR3 has 16 amino acids. V was pared by 3 bases and J by 7 bases, with 12 bases of the junction left unmatched. CDR3 sequence (DNA): TGTGCCAGCAGCTGGGGCGGCTCCGGGACAGGGGCTGGCTACACCTTC. Translation: CASSWGGSGTGAGYTF.

The J gene is TRBJ1-2, the V gene TRBV7-2, with D possibly being TRBD1 (5 bases). CDR3 length: 13 residues. V was cut by 5 bases and J by 4 bases, with 11 bases left in between. Germline values: CDR1 SGHTA, CDR2 FQGNSA. The DNA of the CDR3 is TGTGCCAGCAGCCCCCGTGGGGGCTATGGCTACACCTTC. It specifies CASSPRGGYGYTF.

This clonotype was picked up a small number of times. V usage is TRBV20-1 and J usage is TRBJ2-7, with TRBD1 identical over 12 bases. The trim removed 5 bases at V and 8 bases at J, leaving 10 bases unmatched. CDR1 and CDR2 from the germline V gene are DFQATT and SNEGSKA (reference sequence). This CDR3 contains 14 residues. DNA of the CDR3: TGCAGTGCTGGGACCGGGACAGGGGGCAGCAAGCAGTACTTC. As protein: CSAGTGTGGSKQYF.

The V and J genes are TRBV6-5 and TRBJ1-1; TRBD1 matches at 8 bases. Germline CDR1 is MNHEY and CDR2 is SVGAGI. J lost 10 bases, V lost 6 bases, and 7 bases had no gene match. The CDR3 spans 12 residues. CDR3 protein: CASRRTGRRAFF. For the CDR3, the DNA is TGTGCCAGCAGGCGGACAGGGAGGAGAGCTTTCTTT.

A few counts support this clonotype. The V call is TRBV14, the J call TRBJ2-4; a weak D match, TRBD2 (6 bases). The CDR3 length is 16 residues. Trimming removed 0 bases at V and 3 bases at J, with 12 bases between. Germline CDR1 and CDR2: SGHDN and FVKESK. CDR3 nucleotides: TGTGCCAGCAGCCAAGATATTGCGGGGAACAAAAACATTCAGTACTTC. As protein: CASSQDIAGNKNIQYF. The full variable domain, with the rest looked up from reference TRBV14 and TRBJ2-4, is EAGVTQFPSHSVIEKGQTVTLRCDPISGHDNLYWYRRVMGKEIKFLLHFVKESKQDESGMPNNRFLAERTGGTYSTLKVQPAELEDSGVYFCASSQDIAGNKNIQYFGAGTRLSVL.

The CDR3 here is CATSRDYLPRRKSSTDTQYF. CDR3 in DNA: TGTGCCACCAGCAGAGATTACCTCCCGAGACGTAAATCTAGCACAGATACGCAGTATTTT. V is TRBV15 and J is TRBJ2-3; D uncertain. Trimming pared 0 bases from V and 0 bases from J, leaving 22 bases between. The CDR3 length is 20 residues. Germline V lookup: CDR1 LNHNV, CDR2 YYDKDF (reference sequence).

In this sample, this clonotype turned up a few times. This chain uses TRBV4-3 with TRBJ2-3; the match to TRBD2 covers 10 bases. The germline CDR1 and CDR2 sequences are LGHNA and YSLEER. The CDR3 has 15 amino acids. V shed 0 bases and J 9 bases; nucleotides not matched to a gene: 6. CDR3 in amino acids: CASSQEVAGGGTQYF. The DNA for the CDR3 is TGCGCCAGCAGCCAAGAGGTAGCGGGAGGAGGCACGCAGTATTTT.

This clonotype has a handful of counts. This chain links TRBV7-8 with TRBJ2-7; D remains unclear. The CDR3 extends over 13 amino acids. Looked up from germline, CDR1 is SGHVS and CDR2 is FQNEAQ. V gave up 2 bases and J gave up 4 bases, with 9 bases separating them. The CDR3 reads CASSLRAAYEQYF. CDR3 sequence (DNA): TGTGCCAGCAGCTTACGGGCAGCATACGAGCAGTACTTC.

The V call is TRBV7-2, the J call TRBJ2-5; perhaps TRBD1 as D (5 bases). The J call may be mistaken, given a closer DNA end match to TRBJ2-1. The CDR3 runs to 14 residues. The germline V gene has CDR1 SGHTA and CDR2 FQGNSA. The CDR3 region has the DNA TGTGCCAGCAGCTTAGCGCCCCAGGGAAATGAGCAGTTCTTC. Translation: CASSLAPQGNEQFF.

This clonotype was picked up a small number of times. The chain carries TRBV7-9 and TRBJ1-4; D call uncertain. The CDR3 loop spans 15 amino acids. CDR1 is SEHNR, CDR2 FQNEAQ, per germline (reference sequence). V was pared by 2 bases and J by 0 bases, with 7 bases between. CDR3 coding DNA: TGTGCCAGCAGCTTATCCAGCGCAACTAATGAAAAACTGTTTTTT. It yields the protein CASSLSSATNEKLFF.

This chain links TRBV7-6 with TRBJ2-5; D is ambiguous. V was trimmed by 3 bases and J by 1 base, leaving 15 bases between them. The CDR3 is 16 residues long. The germline gives CDR1 SGHVS, CDR2 FNYEAQ. The CDR3 DNA reads as TGTGCCAGCAGCTTCCAAGTCTGGTGGTCCCAAGAGACCCAGTACTTC. It yields the protein CASSFQVWWSQETQYF.

The table lists this clonotype with a few counts. The V gene is TRBV27, the J gene TRBJ2-2, with D possibly TRBD2 on 5 matching bases. Germline V gene lookup returns CDR1 MNHEY and CDR2 SMNVEV (reference sequence). There are 19 residues in the CDR3. Trimming took 2 bases from V and 1 from J, leaving 20 bases between them. CDR3 nucleotide sequence: TGTGCCAGCAGTTTAAGGGCCCAAATATATCGGGAGAACACCGGGGAGCTGTTTTTT. Translated, it gives CASSLRAQIYRENTGELFF.

This clonotype was recorded a few times. The chain combines TRBV4-1 with TRBJ1-4; D is perhaps TRBD1 (5 bases). Germline lookup yields CDR1 MGHRA and CDR2 YSYEKL. The CDR3 runs to 18 residues. Trimming removed 0 bases at V and 5 bases at J, with 19 bases between. The CDR3 sequence is CASSQDGPVGVRNEKLFF. The CDR3 DNA is TGCGCCAGCAGCCAAGATGGCCCGGTAGGGGTCCGAAATGAAAAACTGTTTTTT.

The rearrangement uses TRBV27 and TRBJ2-2, with D unresolved. Between the trimmed V and J ends, which lost 5 bases and 8 bases, there was a span of 6 bases. CDR1 is MNHEY, CDR2 SMNVEV, per germline (reference sequence). The CDR3 runs 11 residues. The CDR3 DNA reads TGTGCCAGCAGTCCCCCAGGGGAGCTGTTTTTT. Protein product: CASSPPGELFF.

The V and J genes are TRBV3-1 and TRBJ2-2; D uncertain. Per the germline V gene, CDR1 is LGHDT and CDR2 is YNNKEL (reference sequence). There are 13 residues in the CDR3. V gave up 7 bases and J gave up 3 bases, with 9 bases separating them. The CDR3 coding sequence is TGTGCCAGCAACGCCCTCGACACCGGGGAGCTGTTTTTT. Its translation: CASNALDTGELFF.